The present T cell receptor beta chain was sequenced within a study of T cell responses to AZD1222 COVID-19 vaccine. Findings of the study overall: At 160-218 and 743-854, vaccine-associated CD4 TCRs were dominant, and they spanned spike.

The repertoire was sequenced with immunoSEQ multiplex PCR; TCRdb's copy has only in-frame clones and lacks some. The sample gives 150,000 or so clones, approximately 87% of which show up once; 5.5% is in the top ten. In its sample, this clone was seen once. Its specificity is not known. Trimming pared 0 bases from V and 7 bases from J, leaving 8 bases between. CDR1 is SGDLS and CDR2 is YYNGEE in the germline V gene. This CDR3 has 14 residues. Sample: peripheral blood, taken on day 0 of MenACWY control vaccination. This chain links TRBV9 with TRBJ1-6; the D gene is possibly TRBD1 (5 bases). This sequence was found in an adult in good health. This chain's CDR3 is CASSVGGLNSPLHF. The CDR3, as DNA: TGTGCCAGCAGCGTAGGGGGCCTAAATTCACCCCTCCACTTT.